One sample yielded the 13 T cell receptor beta chains listed below, sequenced in a study of PD-L1 blockade in urothelial cancer. As for time point: pretreatment peripheral blood. Assay used: immunoSEQ multiplex PCR; TCRdb lists only in-frame clones, some missing. The sample has about 63,000 clones, approximately 80% seen once. The sample here was PBMCs, taken around atezolizumab (anti-PD-L1) treatment. Receptor source: a man aged 70 or older with urothelial cancer.

CDR3 loop: CASAKAGRKETQYF. CDR3 sequence (DNA): TGTGCCAGCGCAAAGGCGGGACGTAAAGAGACCCAGTACTTC. The chain recombines TRBV5-4 with TRBJ2-5; the D gene is possibly TRBD2 (6 bases). Germline CDR1 is SGHNT and CDR2 is YYREEE (reference sequence). Trimming shortened V by 7 bases and J by 3 bases, and 16 bases separated the two germline ends. The CDR3 has 14 amino acids.

Details on this clone: Sequence at one end of the junction differs from germline and may be a read error. The gene calls are TRBV7-6 and TRBJ2-7; 9 bases align to TRBD1. CDR3 size: 14 residues. Looked up from germline, CDR1 is SGHVS and CDR2 is FNYEAQ. In DNA form, the CDR3 reads TGTGCCAGCAGCAAGGACAGGGGACCTTACGGGCAGTACTTC. As protein: CASSKDRGPYGQYF. Looking up the rest from reference TRBV7-6 and TRBJ2-7 gives the full variable domain: GAGVSQSPRYKVTKRGQDVALRCDPISGHVSLYWYRQALGQGPEFLTYFNYEAQQDKSGLPNDRFSAERPEGSISTLTIQRTEQRDSAMYRCASSKDRGPYGQYFGPGTRLTVT.

The V gene is TRBV9, the J gene TRBJ2-2; TRBD2 aligns across 9 bases. CDR1 is SGDLS and CDR2 is YYNGEE in the germline V gene. The CDR3 loop spans 16 amino acids. Germline trimming cut 1 base from V and 6 bases from J; bases unmatched to any gene: 7. CDR3 loop: CASSVMRGLAPGELFF. The CDR3, as DNA: TGTGCCAGCAGCGTAATGAGGGGACTAGCTCCCGGGGAGCTGTTTTTT.

This chain links TRBV19 with TRBJ2-1; 10 bases agree with TRBD2. The CDR3 has 15 residues. Germline loops: CDR1 LNHDA, CDR2 SQIVND (reference sequence). V lost 2 bases and J lost 5; bases outside the gene matches: 3. The CDR3 spells CASSISGRGHNEQFF. As DNA, the CDR3 is TGTGCCAGTAGTATAAGCGGGAGGGGACACAATGAGCAGTTCTTC.

This clone was found once. This rearrangement joins TRBV7-9 to TRBJ2-6; D call uncertain. Deletions cut 5 bases from V and 0 bases from J, with 5 bases between. In germline, CDR1 is SEHNR, CDR2 FQNEAQ (reference sequence). The CDR3 has 14 amino acids. CDR3 amino acids: CASSLSSGANVLTF. The CDR3 nucleotides are TGTGCCAGCAGCCTCAGCTCTGGGGCCAACGTCCTGACTTTC.

V and J are TRBV7-9 and TRBJ2-1, with D possibly matching TRBD1 (5 bases). CDR3 size: 18 residues. Germline-derived CDR1 and CDR2 are SEHNR and FQNEAQ (reference sequence). The ends were cut back, 3 bases at V and 5 bases at J, with 23 bases in the middle. As DNA, the CDR3 is TGTGCCAGCAGCTTTGGGGCCCCCATGATGGGTACGGACAATGAGCAGTTCTTC. Translation gives CASSFGAPMMGTDNEQFF.

This clone was seen more than once but under ten times. The chain joins TRBV15 to TRBJ2-5; no clear D gene. This CDR3 comprises 12 residues. Germline lookup yields CDR1 LNHNV and CDR2 YYDKDF (reference sequence). The germline V and J ends were trimmed by 8 bases and 4 bases, with 11 bases remaining between them. CDR3 region: CATGPRRETQYF. The CDR3 DNA sequence: TGTGCCACCGGGCCGCGTCGAGAGACCCAGTACTTC.

The rearrangement links TRBV19 to TRBJ2-7, with 7 bases aligning to TRBD1. The CDR3 has 13 residues. V lost 4 bases, J lost 7 bases, and 7 bases stayed unmatched. Germline CDR1 is LNHDA and CDR2 is SQIVND (reference sequence). CDR3 DNA: TGTGCCAGTAGTACCACAGGGGCTAATGAGCAGTACTTC. Encoded protein: CASSTTGANEQYF.

This chain joins TRBV5-8 and TRBJ2-3; no clear D gene. CDR3 length: 14 amino acids. V lost 0 bases to trimming and J lost 1 base, with 6 bases between them. CDR1 is SGHTS and CDR2 is YDEGEE in the germline V gene. The CDR3 DNA sequence: TGTGCCAGCAGCTTGGACTCTCGCACAGATACGCAGTATTTT. Translation gives CASSLDSRTDTQYF.

The V and J genes are TRBV2 and TRBJ2-1; maybe TRBD2 (13 bases). V was clipped by 9 bases and J by 6 bases, with 30 bases between them. This CDR3 comprises 18 residues. Germline V gives CDR1 SNHLY, CDR2 FYNNEI. CDR3 bases: TGTGCCAGTAGGGACAGGGGGCTAACTAGCGGGAGGGCCAATGAGCAGTTCTTC. Its translation is CASRDRGLTSGRANEQFF.

V usage is TRBV11-2 and J usage is TRBJ1-1; no clear D. V lost 2 bases and J lost 5, with 15 bases in between. The CDR3 totals 15 residues. Germline V lookup: CDR1 SGHAT, CDR2 FQNNGV. CDR3 amino acids: CASSLSHLAGTEAFF. As DNA, the CDR3 is TGTGCCAGCAGCTTATCCCATTTAGCGGGGACTGAAGCTTTCTTT.

The rearrangement joins TRBV5-6 to TRBJ1-2, with TRBD1 as a possible D gene (5 bases). CDR3 size: 14 residues. Trimming stripped 3 bases from V and 5 bases from J, with 14 bases between. CDR1 and CDR2 from the germline V gene are SGHDT and YYEEEE. The CDR3 nucleotides are TGTGCCAGCAGCTCTATTAGCGGGGGGTATGGCTACACCTTC. Translated: CASSSISGGYGYTF.

The chain employs TRBV6-5 and TRBJ1-1, with 12 positions matching TRBD1. V shed 2 bases and J 11 bases; nucleotides not matched to a gene: 9. Germline V CDR1 and CDR2: MNHEY, SVGAGI. This CDR3 comprises 15 residues. CDR3 region: CASSYPGQGAHGAFF. CDR3 nucleotide sequence: TGTGCCAGCAGTTACCCGGGACAGGGGGCACATGGGGCTTTCTTT.